The TCR beta chain under discussion was sequenced for a study of CD8+ T cells in alopecia areata. The authors extracted RNA and reverse transcribed it into cDNA as the sequencing template. The method was immunoSEQ multiplex PCR; TCRdb's version includes in-frame clones alone and lacks a portion of them. The sample holds 120,000 to 150,000 clones, 62% seen once. This clone has a single count. Its target is unknown. Study-level results: Clonality was higher in lesional than normal scalp, especially in alopecia totalis/universalis.

Germline CDR1 PRHDT, CDR2 FYEKMQ (reference sequence). The length of the CDR3 is 14 residues. The ends were cut back, 4 bases at V and 2 bases at J, with 12 bases in the middle. The chain joins TRBV13 to TRBJ2-7; the D gene is possibly TRBD1 (5 bases). The source is a human donor in good health. The material sequenced was CD8+ T cells sorted from blood. The CDR3 sequence is CASSSRAPPYEQYF. In DNA, the CDR3 is TGTGCCAGCAGCTCCAGGGCACCTCCCTACGAGCAGTACTTC.